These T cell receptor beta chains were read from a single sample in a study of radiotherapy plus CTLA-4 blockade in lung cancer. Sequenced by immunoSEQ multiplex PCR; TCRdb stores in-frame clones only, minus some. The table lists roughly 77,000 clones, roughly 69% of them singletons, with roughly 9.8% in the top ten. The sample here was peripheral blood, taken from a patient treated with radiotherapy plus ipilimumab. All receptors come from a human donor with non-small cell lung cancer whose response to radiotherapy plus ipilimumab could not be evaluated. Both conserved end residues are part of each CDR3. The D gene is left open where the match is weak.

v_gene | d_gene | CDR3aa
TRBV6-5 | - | CASSRRVEGNTIYF
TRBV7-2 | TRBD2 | CASSLFPGLAGQETQYF
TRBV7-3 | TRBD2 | CASSLGRAGLQETQYF
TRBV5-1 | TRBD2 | CASSLRLAGERGYEQYF
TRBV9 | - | CASSPFSYEQYF
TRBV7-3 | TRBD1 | CASSLSYRGTVTYEQYF
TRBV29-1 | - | CSVERGSSGNTIYF
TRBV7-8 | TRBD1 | CASSLVADREAFF
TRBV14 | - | CASSPDPGGQYF
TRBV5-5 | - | CASSLRPDLGATEAFF
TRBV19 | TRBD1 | CASSFRQGVEDTEAFF
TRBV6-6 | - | CASSFSRIRGDEQYF
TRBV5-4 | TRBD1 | CASSVTGGLTNEKLFF
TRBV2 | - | CASSEDREFEETQYF
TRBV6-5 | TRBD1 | CASSFGQGGYGYTF
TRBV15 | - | CATSGDRGGGNEKLFF
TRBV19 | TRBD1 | CASSHRGGEDEQFF
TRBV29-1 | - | CSVDRARVEIRYEQYF
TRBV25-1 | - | CASSEWRVPGAGANVLTF
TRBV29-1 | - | CSVQPAGYGYTF
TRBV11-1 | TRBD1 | CASSHRTGGYGYTF
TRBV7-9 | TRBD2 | CASSSGTSGSRSGQFF
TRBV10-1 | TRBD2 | CASKEGTSGTYEQFF
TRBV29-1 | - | CSVEDTALGETQYF
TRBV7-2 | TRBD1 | CASSSQGAPEFSSPLHF
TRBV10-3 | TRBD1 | CAISPDREAIYF
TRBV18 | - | CASSTGSSYEQYF